This TCR beta chain was identified in a study of T cell repertoires in cytomegalovirus infection. About the research overall: CMV infection together with matching HLA type was indicated by public TCR beta signatures.

This clonotype was counted only a few times. Its cognate antigen is unknown. TCRdb independently ran MiXCR on the reads; one entry per CDR3 protein. The table has 740,000 or so distinct CDR3 sequences, 35% seen once. Study results and limitations: Cumulative frequency of public TCR beta families picked out carriers of CMV plus the relevant HLA. Across the ex vivo response, the dominant clonotypes were HLA-C-restricted CMV-specific TCR beta clonotypes.

This CDR3 comprises 17 residues. J gave up 2 bases and V 1 base, and 11 bases lay outside the gene matches. Germline V gene lookup returns CDR1 SEHNR and CDR2 FQNEAQ (reference sequence). The chain employs TRBV7-9 and TRBJ2-7; TRBD2 aligns across 7 bases. The specimen sequenced was PBMCs. The receptor's source is a human donor in good health (CMV status not recorded). Some clones in this sample may be carry-over from other donors' samples. The CDR3 loop is CASSLDGGRIGPYEQYF. CDR3 bases: TGTGCCAGCAGCTTAGACGGGGGGAGAATTGGGCCCTACGAGCAGTACTTC. The variable domain in full, completed from reference TRBV7-9 and TRBJ2-7, reads DTGVSQNPRHKITKRGQNVTFRCDPISEHNRLYWYRQTLGQGPEFLTYFQNEAQLEKSRLLSDRFSAERPKGSFSTLEIQRTEQGDSAMYLCASSLDGGRIGPYEQYFGPGTRLTVT.